Shown below are 25 T cell receptor beta chains from a single sample sequenced in a study of blood T cells in healthy people across ages. A second 7 to 11 cycle PCR used barcoded and J-beta primers. A single record per CDR3 protein comes from TCRdb applying MiXCR to the 5' RACE reads. The sample carries approximately 800,000 distinct CDR3 sequences, more than 45% recorded once. The source material was blood. The receptors come from a man aged 25 to 40 in good health.

V is TRBV5-1 and J is TRBJ2-3; tentative D call: TRBD1 (6 bases). V was trimmed by 5 bases and J by 2 bases, leaving 15 bases between them. CDR1 and CDR2 (germline): SGHRS, YFSETQ. The CDR3 spans 15 residues. CDR3 protein: CASSRGQTITDTQYF. CDR3 nucleotides: TGCGCCAGCAGTCGGGGACAAACGATCACAGATACGCAGTATTTT. Full variable domain (rest looked up from reference TRBV5-1 and TRBJ2-3): KAGVTQTPRYLIKTRGQQVTLSCSPISGHRSVSWYQQTPGQGLQFLFEYFSETQRNKGNFPGRFSGRQFSNSRSEMNVSTLELGDSALYLCASSRGQTITDTQYFGPGTRLTVL.

The chain is built from TRBV2 and TRBJ2-7; tentative D call: TRBD2 (6 bases). Germline V gene data show CDR1 as SNHLY and CDR2 as FYNNEI. Trimming removed 7 bases from V and 0 bases from J, with 13 bases in between. The CDR3 is 14 residues long. The CDR3 sequence is CASIGGASSYEQYF. DNA of the CDR3: TGTGCCAGCATCGGCGGGGCGAGCTCCTACGAGCAGTACTTC.

DNA for the CDR3: TGTGCCAGCAGGGCAAAAGGGGGCGTTCGATCTGAGCAGTTCTTC. Its translation: CASRAKGGVRSEQFF. The rearrangement joins TRBV9 to TRBJ2-1, with 7 bases identical to TRBD1. The CDR3 contains 15 residues. V shed 5 bases, J shed 9 bases, and the junction held 14 bases outside the gene matches. Germline V CDR1 and CDR2: SGDLS, YYNGEE.

In this sample, this clonotype turned up a few times. This chain links TRBV9 with TRBJ2-3; 7 nucleotides match TRBD2. The V gene's germline CDR1 is SGDLS and CDR2 YYNGEE. The V segment lost 2 bases and the J segment 5 bases; nucleotides outside the gene matches: 8. The CDR3 loop spans 15 amino acids. This CDR3 reads CASSVVGLAGDTQYF. DNA for the CDR3: TGTGCCAGCAGCGTGGTGGGATTAGCGGGAGATACGCAGTATTTT.

V usage is TRBV6-2 or TRBV6-3 and J usage is TRBJ1-1; D unclear. The germline CDR1 and CDR2 sequences are MNHEY and SVGEGT. The ends were cut back, 5 bases at V and 11 bases at J, with 15 bases in the middle. The CDR3 runs 12 residues. CDR3 coding DNA: TGTGCCAGCAGTCAGACGACGCTGTGGGCTTTCTTT. Amino acid sequence: CASSQTTLWAFF.

This chain uses TRBV29-1 with TRBJ1-2; 7 bases fit TRBD1. J lost 1 base, V lost 1 base, and 9 bases had no gene match. Per the germline V gene, CDR1 is SQVTM and CDR2 is ANQGSEA. The CDR3 runs to 16 residues. The CDR3 bases are TGCAGCGTTGAAGGGAAAGAAGGGGGCCTTAACTATGGCTACACCTTC. Translating it yields CSVEGKEGGLNYGYTF.

The rearrangement uses TRBV29-1 and TRBJ2-4, with 8 bases matching TRBD2. CDR1 is SQVTM and CDR2 is ANQGSEA in the germline V gene. This CDR3 contains 16 residues. The J segment lost 1 base and the V segment lost 2 bases, leaving 7 bases of the junction unmatched. The CDR3, as DNA: TGCAGCGTTGAATTGGGCGGGAGGATGGCCAAAAACATTCAGTACTTC. Translation gives CSVELGGRMAKNIQYF. Supplemented by reference TRBV29-1 and TRBJ2-4, the full variable domain reads SAVISQKPSRDICQRGTSLTIQCQVDSQVTMMFWYRQQPGQSLTLIATANQGSEATYESGFVIDKFPISRPNLTFSTLTVSNMSPEDSSIYLCSVELGGRMAKNIQYFGAGTRLSVL.

J is TRBJ1-2 and V is TRBV28; no reliable D call. Looked up from germline, CDR1 is MDHEN and CDR2 is SYDVKM. The CDR3 sequence is 13 residues long. The V and J ends lost 5 bases and 8 bases respectively, with 15 bases between them. CDR3 sequence: CASSPRPVAGYTF. CDR3 coding DNA: TGTGCCAGCAGTCCACGGCCGGTTGCCGGCTACACCTTC.

In this sample, this clonotype turned up a few times. The genes are TRBV27 and TRBJ2-1, with D maybe TRBD2 (5 bases). This CDR3 region has 13 residues. The V gene's germline CDR1 is MNHEY and CDR2 SMNVEV (reference sequence). V lost 8 bases to trimming and J lost 4 bases, with 12 bases between them. The CDR3 sequence is CASSLEGYNEQFF. The CDR3, as DNA: TGTGCCAGCTCGCTAGAGGGTTACAATGAGCAGTTCTTC.

This clonotype was observed a handful of times. The V and J genes are TRBV28 and TRBJ2-5; 13 bases line up with TRBD2. The CDR3 is 15 residues long. Germline V CDR1 and CDR2: MDHEN, SYDVKM. The J segment lost 4 bases and the V segment lost 4 bases, leaving 3 bases of the junction unmatched. The CDR3 spells CASSSRTSGGETQYF. CDR3 in DNA: TGTGCCAGCAGTTCCCGGACTAGCGGGGGAGAGACCCAGTACTTC. Drawing the rest from reference TRBV28 and TRBJ2-5, the complete variable domain is DVKVTQSSRYLVKRTGEKVFLECVQDMDHENMFWYRQDPGLGLRLIYFSYDVKMKEKGDIPEGYSVSREKKERFSLILESASTNQTSMYLCASSSRTSGGETQYFGPGTRLLVL.

The J gene is TRBJ1-2, the V gene TRBV7-2, with TRBD1 as a possible D gene (5 bases). CDR1 and CDR2 (germline): SGHTA, FQGNSA. V lost 5 bases to trimming and J lost 4 bases, with 14 bases between them. CDR3 size: 14 residues. CDR3 protein: CASSPRQSPYGYTF. CDR3 sequence (DNA): TGTGCCAGCAGCCCTCGACAGAGCCCCTATGGCTACACCTTC.

This clonotype was observed a handful of times. V usage is TRBV10-3 and J usage is TRBJ2-7; TRBD1 is a possible D gene (6 bases). The CDR3 has 16 residues. Germline CDR1 is ENHRY and CDR2 is SYGVKD. V dropped 4 bases and J dropped 3 bases, with 19 bases sitting between them. CDR3 sequence: CAISGPPGEIGYEQYF. The CDR3 DNA sequence: TGTGCCATCAGTGGGCCGCCAGGGGAAATTGGCTACGAGCAGTACTTC.

The chain has TRBV6-6 and TRBJ1-2; no reliable D call. Germline CDR1 reads MNHNY; CDR2 reads SVGAGI (reference sequence). Deletions cut 6 bases from V and 4 bases from J, with 9 bases between. The CDR3 runs to 12 residues. CDR3 sequence reads: CASSRDRYGYTF. Written as DNA, the CDR3 is TGTGCCAGCAGCCGCGACCGCTATGGCTACACCTTC.

This sequence joins TRBV27 and TRBJ2-1, with D tentatively TRBD2 (6 bases). Germline loops: CDR1 MNHEY, CDR2 SMNVEV (reference sequence). This CDR3 has 15 amino acids. V dropped 3 bases and J dropped 3 bases, with 12 bases sitting between them. CDR3 sequence (DNA): TGTGCCAGCAGTTTCGGAGGGATTAACTACAATGAGCAGTTCTTC. It specifies CASSFGGINYNEQFF.

The chain is built from TRBV25-1 and TRBJ2-1, with D possibly matching TRBD1 (6 bases). With the DNA end fitting TRBJ2-7 better, the J assignment may be wrong. The V gene's germline CDR1 is MGHDK and CDR2 SYGVNS. The CDR3 contains 16 residues. The CDR3: CASSLAQGGTYNEQYF. In DNA form, the CDR3 reads TGTGCCAGCAGTTTGGCACAGGGTGGCACCTACAATGAGCAGTACTTC.

The chain is built from TRBV6-5 and TRBJ2-5, with unresolved D. With the DNA end fitting TRBJ2-7 better, the J assignment may be wrong. Germline assignment: CDR1 MNHEY and CDR2 SVGAGI. The CDR3 loop spans 13 amino acids. In DNA, the CDR3 is TGTGCCAGCGGATCGACGTTCCACTACGAGCAGTACTTC. This encodes CASGSTFHYEQYF.

J is TRBJ2-7 and V is TRBV6-1, with D tentatively TRBD2 (7 bases). There are 11 residues in the CDR3. CDR1 is MNHNS and CDR2 is SASEGT in the germline V gene. V gave up 11 bases and J gave up 10 bases, with 18 bases separating them. The CDR3 DNA reads TGTGCCCATATGGGAGGGGGGGTTCAGTACTTC. This sequence encodes CAHMGGGVQYF.

The V call is TRBV27, the J call TRBJ1-2; D might be TRBD1 (5 bases). Germline values: CDR1 MNHEY, CDR2 SMNVEV (reference sequence). The V end lost 6 bases, the J end lost 6 bases, and 14 bases lay between the germline ends. CDR3 length: 13 amino acids. The CDR3 nucleotides read TGTGCCAGCAGAGATCGGGGCTGGAATGGCTACACCTTC. Protein sequence: CASRDRGWNGYTF.

The chain links TRBV9 to TRBJ2-1, with 10 bases identical to TRBD2. The CDR3 loop spans 15 amino acids. The germline gives CDR1 SGDLS, CDR2 YYNGEE. Germline trimming cut 3 bases from V and 10 bases from J; bases unmatched to any gene: 10. CDR3 bases: TGTGCCAGCAGCGCAACGGGCCTAGCGGGAGACGAGCAGTTCTTC. Its translation: CASSATGLAGDEQFF.

The chain couples TRBV6-6 to TRBJ2-7; D not resolved. The CDR3 spans 17 residues. The germline gives CDR1 MNHNY, CDR2 SVGAGI (reference sequence). V lost 2 bases and J 5 bases, leaving 22 bases between the germline ends. The chain's CDR3 is CASSYIHGPQDPDEQYF. As DNA, the CDR3 is TGTGCCAGCAGTTACATACACGGGCCTCAAGACCCGGACGAGCAGTACTTC.

This clonotype was counted only a few times. V gene TRBV6-5 combines with J gene TRBJ2-1, with 10 bases aligning to TRBD2. Germline loops: CDR1 MNHEY, CDR2 SVGAGI. V gave up 0 bases and J gave up 6 bases; unmatched junction bases: 2. This CDR3 comprises 15 residues. The CDR3 loop reads CASSYSWTSGNEQFF. In nucleotides, the CDR3 is TGTGCCAGCAGTTACTCGTGGACTAGCGGCAATGAGCAGTTCTTC.

The table lists this clonotype with a few counts. The chain carries TRBV10-3 and TRBJ2-3; D is undetermined. Per the germline V gene, CDR1 is ENHRY and CDR2 is SYGVKD. The CDR3 runs 15 residues. Trimming took off 5 bases at V and 0 bases at J, with 12 bases between the two ends. CDR3 in amino acids: CAISSNVPSTDTQYF. DNA of the CDR3: TGTGCCATCAGTTCGAACGTCCCTAGCACAGATACGCAGTATTTT.

The chain uses TRBV5-1 and TRBJ2-1; 9 bases are shared with TRBD2. V gave up 4 bases and J gave up 8 bases; unmatched junction bases: 10. This CDR3 spans 15 amino acids. Germline CDR1 and CDR2: SGHRS and YFSETQ. In nucleotides, the CDR3 is TGCGCCAGCAGCCCCGCGGGACTAGCAAGGGATGAGCAGTTCTTC. This encodes CASSPAGLARDEQFF.

V is TRBV18 and J is TRBJ1-1; maybe TRBD1 (5 bases). CDR3 length: 12 amino acids. V lost 4 bases to trimming and J lost 4 bases, with 7 bases between them. Germline V gene lookup returns CDR1 KGHSH and CDR2 LQKENI. CDR3 DNA: TGTGCCAGCTCACTGGGACTCACTGAAGCTTTCTTT. Its translation: CASSLGLTEAFF.

In this sample, this clonotype turned up a few times. The chain employs TRBV4-2 and TRBJ1-2; D not resolved. Germline CDR1 reads LGHNA; CDR2 reads YNFKEQ. The CDR3 is 14 residues long. The germline V and J ends were trimmed by 0 bases and 7 bases, with 12 bases remaining between them. Here the CDR3 DNA reads TGTGCCAGCAGCCAAGAAGAGGGAAAGTCTGGCTACACCTTC. Its protein product is CASSQEEGKSGYTF.